This record covers a single TCR beta chain. It lacks a known antigen. No much larger clonotype is one base removed from it; base qualities were not supplied. V is cut back by 5 bases and J by 9 bases, with 11 bases in the junction unmatched. The germline V gene encodes CDR1 SGHAT and CDR2 FQNNGV. From the cysteine through the phenylalanine, the CDR3 covers 16 amino acids. This entry keeps only the CDR3 DNA: 48 bases, framed from base 1. TCR CDR3 regions were amplified from genomic DNA by multiplex PCR using the deep immunoSEQ assay. Genomic DNA extracted from each cell subset was distributed evenly over all wells of several immunoSEQ 96-well plates, and each plate served as one replicate. For sorted subsets, around 0.2 ug genomic DNA, equal to about 30,000 T cell genomes, was loaded into each replicate PCR. Purified libraries were measured with a Qubit 3.0 fluorometer, size-checked on a Bioanalyzer 2100, and measured again with the KAPA Library Quantification kit. Each immunoSEQ 96-well plate was sequenced on its own single-read 150-cycle Illumina NextSeq 550 flow cell. Per the authors' processing: Because only junctional sequences without quality scores were contained in the immunoSEQ output, filtering matching that applied to full-length reads could not be performed. Sequences were annotated with PyIR, a Python wrapper for IgBLAST v1.9, and V/J genes and CDR3 were assigned using IMGT germline references. Any read was removed if the V/J assignment was weak (E-value above 1e-6), the CDR3 was missing, or the read contained stop codons, out-of-frame junctions, or ambiguous translated residues. V3J clonotypes were defined as sequences sharing an identical inferred V gene, J gene, and CDR3 amino acid sequence. Percentage overlap between repertoires was calculated by dividing the number of shared unique clonotypes by the size of the smaller repertoire. RTK rarefaction, the Chao1 estimator, and Recon v2.1 estimates of unobserved clonotypes were used to assess repertoire richness. For all TCRbeta clonotypes obtained by the gDNA method from a handful of donors, generation probabilities were computed with OLGA. Drawn from immuneACCESS, this table holds only the in-frame rearrangements with V and J called that TCRdb kept. Clones are partly lost; checked studies trace under half to an unresolved V gene and leave the rest unexplained. The D gene and trimming were derived from the DNA, and the V and J assignments and clone size from that table. Present in this sample are some 1,100,000 clones, 75% to 80% of which were seen just once. 0.4% to 0.55% of the sample lies in the top ten.

The data belong to a study of shared clonotypes between healthy human individuals (dated by TCRdb to the early 2020s). At the level of the whole study: Three men and a couple of women, aged 18 to 49 years, made up the cohort. Each donor's leukapheresis produced roughly between roughly 0.85 and 10 billion PBMCs. For each donor, CD4 naive and CD4 memory were each given three plates, CD8 naive was given two plates, and CD8 memory was given one plate. To estimate repertoire size and how much clonotypes are shared between individuals, the study performed deep sequencing of blood TCR repertoires from about five healthy adults. To increase sequencing depth and limit assay-specific biases, TCR repertoire library preparation and sequencing were carried out by different laboratories using diverse techniques.

The donors were healthy, HIV-negative adults with no recently reported acute infections or vaccinations. Every donor was a Caucasian adult residing in Nashville, Tennessee, USA. CD4+ T cells were enriched by magnetic negative selection, after which naive cells were positively selected on CD45RA and the negative fraction was taken as the memory subset. Blood was obtained by leukapheresis, after which PBMCs were separated by Ficoll-Histopaque density gradient centrifugation and cryopreserved in liquid nitrogen vapor phase. Analytical flow cytometry was used to check the purity and quantity of every magnetically sorted T cell population. From each sorted fraction, genomic DNA was isolated and quantified by UV absorbance on a Nanodrop 2000c. Paper-wide results and their limitations: Sampling was restricted to blood, and TCR repertoires in tissues likely differ from the TCR repertoires found in blood. Because the study included only a small number of donors, the genetic and exposure-history diversity represented was limited. Even with the large sequencing depth, rarefaction of the sorted-subset datasets indicated that sequencing was incomplete. Higher generation probabilities were observed for clonotypes shared by all four sorted-subset donors than for non-shared clonotypes. Based on pairwise subsampling, the degree of clonotype sharing among donors was expected to be affected by sequencing depth. Estimated clonotype richness was generally larger for naive than for memory subsets. About 5% of naive CD4, 3% to 4% of naive CD8, about 2.1% of memory CD4, and less than 0.45% of memory CD8 clonotypes were shared across a few donors.

The sequencing input was memory CD4+ T cells from PBMCs. The sample's cell subset or site label, decoded: CD45RA-negative fraction. The receptor chain draws on TRBV11-2 and TRBJ2-7, with 15 junctional bases fitting TRBD2. This clonotype was obtained from a man aged 18 to 30 in good health. Some clones in this sample may be carry-over from other donors' samples. The nucleotide sequence reads TGTGCCAGCAGCGGAGCTGGGACTAGCGGGAGGCGGGGGCAGTACTTC. This translates into CASSGAGTSGRRGQYF.